One and the same sample provided the 30 T cell receptor beta chains below, sequenced in a study of response to subunit inactivated influenza vaccine. In TCRdb, the RT-PCR reads were re-called with MiXCR into one record per CDR3 protein. The sample holds 860,000 or so distinct CDR3 sequences; over 20% are singletons and the top ten take about 10%. This specimen was PBMCs from blood, taken roughly 5 days after vaccination. These receptors were taken from a man in his forties or fifties who received an inactivated influenza vaccine.

This clonotype was found a few times. The genes are TRBV7-9 and TRBJ1-2, with no clear D. Germline CDR1 reads SEHNR; CDR2 reads FQNEAQ (reference sequence). The germline V and J ends were trimmed by 3 bases and 2 bases, with 13 bases remaining between them. The CDR3 length is 15 residues. The CDR3 protein is CASSLPYPENYGYTF. CDR3 bases: TGTGCCAGCAGCTTGCCGTATCCCGAAAACTATGGCTACACCTTC.

This chain joins TRBV6-2 or TRBV6-3 and TRBJ2-7; D tentatively fits TRBD1 or TRBD2 (5 bases each). CDR1 is MNHEY, CDR2 SVGEGT, per germline. V dropped 0 bases and J dropped 7 bases, with 10 bases sitting between them. CDR3 length: 13 residues. CDR3 DNA sequence: TGTGCCAGCAGTTACTCTTCGGGGACGGAGCAGTACTTC. As protein: CASSYSSGTEQYF.

Only a few counts were recorded for this clonotype. V and J are TRBV7-3 and TRBJ2-1; D is undetermined. V lost 6 bases to trimming and J lost 0 bases, with 12 bases between them. Germline-derived CDR1 and CDR2 are SGHTA and FQGTGA. CDR3 length: 15 residues. The CDR3 DNA sequence: TGTGCCAGCAGACCGACCCCCAGCTCCTACAATGAGCAGTTCTTC. Protein: CASRPTPSSYNEQFF.

This rearrangement joins TRBV18 to TRBJ2-7; D unclear. The germline V and J ends were trimmed by 1 base and 7 bases, with 11 bases remaining between them. The CDR3 loop spans 13 amino acids. Looked up from germline, CDR1 is KGHSH and CDR2 is LQKENI. CDR3 sequence reads: CASSPHPRAEQYF. The CDR3 coding sequence is TGTGCCAGCTCACCACATCCACGAGCGGAGCAGTACTTC.

The chain links TRBV14 to TRBJ2-7; 11 bases are shared with TRBD2. CDR3 length: 17 amino acids. The J segment lost 3 bases and the V segment lost 3 bases, leaving 10 bases of the junction unmatched. In germline, CDR1 is SGHDN, CDR2 FVKESK. The CDR3 here is CASSHRTTTSGDYEQYF. The CDR3 coding sequence is TGTGCCAGCAGCCATCGAACTACGACTAGCGGGGACTACGAGCAGTACTTC.

This clonotype was seen only a few times. This rearrangement joins TRBV7-9 to TRBJ1-1; 8 nucleotides agree with TRBD1. The CDR3 has 14 amino acids. Per the germline V gene, CDR1 is SEHNR and CDR2 is FQNEAQ (reference sequence). V gave up 5 bases and J gave up 6 bases; unmatched junction bases: 8. The CDR3 is CASSVGQGAAEAFF. CDR3 in DNA: TGTGCCAGCAGCGTTGGGCAGGGGGCCGCTGAAGCTTTCTTT.

The chain is built from TRBV7-2 and TRBJ2-7; tentatively, D is TRBD2 (5 bases). CDR3 length: 18 residues. V was clipped by 2 bases and J by 0 bases, with 20 bases between them. CDR1 SGHTA and CDR2 FQGNSA come from the germline V gene. CDR3 DNA: TGTGCCAGCAGCTTAACGGATCCTCCGGGGTACAGCTCCTACGAGCAGTACTTC. Amino acid sequence: CASSLTDPPGYSSYEQYF.

The V and J genes are TRBV7-9 and TRBJ2-1; 11 bases are shared with TRBD1. Trimming removed 1 base from V and 8 bases from J; junction bases left unmatched: 10. This CDR3 region has 17 residues. The germline gives CDR1 SEHNR, CDR2 FQNEAQ (reference sequence). Here the CDR3 reads CASSLGVTGQGDDEQFF. CDR3 in DNA: TGTGCCAGCAGCTTAGGTGTAACGGGACAGGGGGATGATGAGCAGTTCTTC.

The rearrangement links TRBV20-1 to TRBJ2-1; TRBD2 is a possible D gene (6 bases). V lost 2 bases and J lost 4, with 12 bases in between. Germline V gene data show CDR1 as DFQATT and CDR2 as SNEGSKA (reference sequence). The CDR3 spans 14 residues. The CDR3 loop reads CSARLSGTYNEQFF. CDR3 nucleotide sequence: TGCAGTGCTAGACTTAGCGGCACATACAATGAGCAGTTCTTC.

This chain connects TRBV29-1 to TRBJ1-2, with D possibly being TRBD1 (6 bases). V was pared by 5 bases and J by 7 bases, with 26 bases between. CDR3 length equals 16 residues. Germline V CDR1 and CDR2: SQVTM, ANQGSEA. The CDR3 is CSVWGPGQQGASGYTF. The DNA for the CDR3 is TGCAGCGTTTGGGGTCCGGGACAACAAGGCGCTAGTGGCTACACCTTC.

This rearrangement joins TRBV25-1 to TRBJ2-7, with 7 bases that match TRBD2. Germline CDR1 MGHDK, CDR2 SYGVNS. This CDR3 contains 13 residues. Trimming removed 0 bases from V and 9 bases from J; junction bases left unmatched: 5. DNA of the CDR3: TGTGCCAGCAGTGAATATAATAGGGAGGGGCAGTACTTC. This sequence encodes CASSEYNREGQYF.

This clonotype occurred a few times. The CDR3 loop is CASRLLTDLGPPLHF. The DNA of the CDR3 is TGTGCCAGCAGGCTACTAACAGACCTGGGACCACCCCTCCACTTT. The gene calls are TRBV7-2 and TRBJ1-6; a possible D gene is TRBD1 (5 bases). In germline, CDR1 is SGHTA, CDR2 FQGNSA. The V end lost 6 bases, the J end lost 11 bases, and 20 bases lay between the germline ends. The CDR3 sequence is 15 residues long.

The sample holds a few counts of this clonotype. This rearrangement joins TRBV20-1 to TRBJ2-7; D is possibly TRBD1 (5 bases). V lost 3 bases, J lost 3 bases, and 12 bases lay in between. The germline gives CDR1 DFQATT, CDR2 SNEGSKA (reference sequence). There are 13 residues in the CDR3. CDR3 sequence (DNA): TGCAGTGCTAGGAGTGTGACAGTCTACGAGCAGTACTTC. Translation gives CSARSVTVYEQYF.

The chain combines TRBV7-2 with TRBJ2-1; D may be TRBD1 (6 bases). Looked up from germline, CDR1 is SGHTA and CDR2 is FQGNSA. V was clipped by 3 bases and J by 4 bases, with 13 bases between them. There are 15 residues in the CDR3. The CDR3 loop is CASSLGATPYNEQFF. The DNA of the CDR3 is TGTGCCAGCAGCTTGGGGGCCACGCCATACAATGAGCAGTTCTTC. Complete variable domain (other parts from reference TRBV7-2 and TRBJ2-1): GAGVSQSPSNKVTEKGKDVELRCDPISGHTALYWYRQSLGQGLEFLIYFQGNSAPDKSGLPSDRFSAERTGGSVSTLTIQRTQQEDSAVYLCASSLGATPYNEQFFGPGTRLTVL.

This clonotype has more than one count but fewer than ten. The chain uses TRBV12-3 or TRBV12-4 and TRBJ1-4; TRBD1 is a possible D gene (5 bases). CDR3 length: 13 amino acids. V shed 5 bases and J shed 10 bases, with 14 bases lying between them. In nucleotides, the CDR3 is TGTGCCAGCAGTCAAACGGAGGGGCGAAAACTGTTTTTT. It specifies CASSQTEGRKLFF.

This clonotype was recorded many times. This rearrangement joins TRBV7-2 to TRBJ1-3; D gene unclear. The germline V and J ends were trimmed by 2 bases and 4 bases, with 15 bases remaining between them. The CDR3 length is 16 residues. Germline CDR1 and CDR2: SGHTA and FQGNSA. Here the CDR3 DNA reads TGTGCCAGCAGCTTATATCACCTCACCACCGGAAACACCATATATTTT. Protein sequence: CASSLYHLTTGNTIYF.

The rearrangement uses TRBV7-9 and TRBJ2-1; 13 bases agree with TRBD2. The CDR3 runs to 13 residues. Germline-derived CDR1 and CDR2 are SEHNR and FQNEAQ (reference sequence). V lost 11 bases to trimming and J lost 6 bases; unmatched junction nucleotides: 4. The DNA of the CDR3 is TGTGCCGGAGGACTAGCGGGGGCCAATGAGCAGTTCTTC. The encoded protein is CAGGLAGANEQFF.

The chain joins TRBV15 to TRBJ2-1; 11 bases fit TRBD2. Germline CDR1 reads LNHNV; CDR2 reads YYDKDF (reference sequence). CDR3 length equals 17 residues. The trim removed 4 bases at V and 8 bases at J, leaving 13 bases unmatched. DNA of the CDR3: TGTGCCACCAGCACTTTATTAGCGGGAGGGCTTAGGGATGAGCAGTTCTTC. Amino acids: CATSTLLAGGLRDEQFF.

The CDR3: CSVGGASSEAFF. CDR3 nucleotide sequence: TGCAGTGTCGGAGGGGCGTCTAGTGAAGCTTTCTTT. The chain is built from TRBV20-1 and TRBJ1-1, with D perhaps TRBD1 (5 bases). Germline V CDR1 and CDR2: DFQATT, SNEGSKA (reference sequence). Trimming removed 7 bases from V and 7 bases from J, with 16 bases in between. There are 12 residues in the CDR3.

This clonotype showed up just a few times. The chain links TRBV20-1 to TRBJ2-1, with 11 bases aligning to TRBD2. Germline CDR1 reads DFQATT; CDR2 reads SNEGSKA (reference sequence). V lost 5 bases, J lost 4 bases, and 4 bases stayed unmatched. The CDR3 covers 14 residues. The CDR3 region has the DNA TGCAGTGCTGTTCTAGCGGGGGGTTACAATGAGCAGTTCTTC. Its translation is CSAVLAGGYNEQFF.

This clonotype was counted at least ten times. The CDR3 loop is CSASQADTQYF. As DNA, the CDR3 is TGCAGTGCTAGTCAGGCAGATACGCAGTATTTT. The J gene is TRBJ2-3, the V gene TRBV20-1; no clear D. V shed 3 bases and J shed 4 bases, with 5 bases lying between them. Germline loops: CDR1 DFQATT, CDR2 SNEGSKA (reference sequence). The CDR3 runs to 11 residues.

V usage is TRBV11-2 and J usage is TRBJ2-7; unclear D gene. V lost 1 base, J lost 1 base, and 8 bases lay in between. In germline, CDR1 is SGHAT, CDR2 FQNNGV. The CDR3 covers 14 residues. CDR3 DNA sequence: TGTGCCAGCAGCTTAGTGGACGCGTCCTACGAGCAGTACTTC. Its protein product is CASSLVDASYEQYF. Complete variable domain (other parts from reference TRBV11-2 and TRBJ2-7): EAGVAQSPRYKIIEKRQSVAFWCNPISGHATLYWYQQILGQGPKLLIQFQNNGVVDDSQLPKDRFSAERLKGVDSTLKIQPAKLEDSAVYLCASSLVDASYEQYFGPGTRLTVT.

This clonotype has more than one count but fewer than ten. The chain links TRBV6-1 to TRBJ1-6, with a tentative D call TRBD1 (5 bases). Germline lookup yields CDR1 MNHNS and CDR2 SASEGT. The CDR3 is 15 amino acids. V was cut by 8 bases and J by 9 bases, with 20 bases left in between. The CDR3 DNA reads TGTGCCAGCCTCCGCATGGGGGGGTCGTTTTCACCCCTCCACTTT. It translates to CASLRMGGSFSPLHF.

As regards this clonotype: This may be a read error, as it is one base from a much larger clone. Because the CDR3 is missing its conserved closing phenylalanine or tryptophan, this is likely a read error. The chain recombines TRBV10-3 with TRBJ2-7; tentative D call: TRBD1 (6 bases). The CDR3 sequence is 12 residues long. Germline V gives CDR1 ENHRY, CDR2 SYGVKD. Trimming cost V 2 bases and J 4 bases, with 6 bases left between them. The CDR3 loop reads CAISEQGYEQYL. The CDR3 bases are TGTGCCATCAGTGAGCAGGGGTACGAGCAGTACCTC.

The gene calls are TRBV4-1 and TRBJ2-7; a weak D match, TRBD2 (6 bases). The CDR3 sequence is 13 residues long. In germline, CDR1 is MGHRA, CDR2 YSYEKL. Trimming took off 1 base at V and 2 bases at J, with 6 bases between the two ends. The CDR3 DNA follows: TGCGCCAGCAGCCAAGTAGCGGCCTACGAGCAGTACTTC. This sequence encodes CASSQVAAYEQYF.

This clonotype showed up just a few times. The CDR3 nucleotides are TGCAGTGCCTCGTCGGGACCGATGTTCACCGGGGAGCTGTTTTTT. This translates into CSASSGPMFTGELFF. The chain links TRBV20-1 to TRBJ2-2; the D call may be TRBD1 or TRBD2 (5 bases each). Germline V gene data show CDR1 as DFQATT and CDR2 as SNEGSKA (reference sequence). CDR3 length equals 15 residues. V was clipped by 6 bases and J by 4 bases, with 18 bases between them.

This clonotype was recorded at least ten times. This chain uses TRBV29-1 with TRBJ1-4; D is uncertain. V lost 0 bases and J 4 bases, leaving 6 bases between the germline ends. The CDR3 has 13 amino acids. Germline loops: CDR1 SQVTM, CDR2 ANQGSEA. The CDR3 loop reads CSVEDLGNEKLFF. The CDR3 nucleotides read TGCAGCGTTGAAGATCTTGGTAATGAAAAACTGTTTTTT.

This clonotype was seen at least ten times. Germline and junction disagree at one end, which may indicate a read error. The chain links TRBV11-3 to TRBJ2-5; D is possibly TRBD2 (6 bases). Germline lookup yields CDR1 SGHNT and CDR2 YENEEA. The CDR3 has 14 amino acids. The CDR3 DNA follows: TGTGCCAGCAGTTTAGATGGAGGGCAAGAGACCCAGTACTTC. The encoded protein is CASSLDGGQETQYF.

This clonotype was picked up a small number of times. The chain is built from TRBV2 and TRBJ1-5; a weak D match, TRBD1 (5 bases). The length of the CDR3 is 14 residues. The ends were cut back, 3 bases at V and 0 bases at J, with 6 bases in the middle. The germline V gene has CDR1 SNHLY and CDR2 FYNNEI. The CDR3 sequence is CASSDTGSNQPQHF. The DNA for the CDR3 is TGTGCCAGCAGTGATACAGGTAGCAATCAGCCCCAGCATTTT.

A few counts support this clonotype. The chain uses TRBV20-1 and TRBJ1-5; D call uncertain. Looked up from germline, CDR1 is DFQATT and CDR2 is SNEGSKA (reference sequence). V was pared by 0 bases and J by 6 bases, with 12 bases between. CDR3 size: 14 residues. CDR3 sequence (DNA): TGCAGTGCTAGAGATTCCAGGTTCGGTCAGCCCCAGCATTTT. It translates to CSARDSRFGQPQHF.